Following are 20 T cell receptor beta chains from one sample sequenced in a study of T cell responses to AZD1222 COVID-19 vaccine. The assay was immunoSEQ multiplex PCR, and TCRdb's table has in-frame clones only and misses some. The profile shows under 200,000 clones, 88% of them singletons. Material: peripheral blood, obtained 28 days after the second AZD1222 dose. The receptors shown here come from an adult who received the AZD1222 COVID-19 vaccine.

The table lists this clone with a count of one. The chain recombines TRBV7-3 with TRBJ2-1, with TRBD2 identical over 13 bases. J lost 7 bases, V lost 2 bases, and 5 bases had no gene match. CDR3 length equals 16 residues. CDR1 is SGHTA and CDR2 is FQGTGA in the germline V gene. CDR3 coding DNA: TGTGCCAGCAGCTTAGGCCAGGGACTAGCGGGAAATGAGCAGTTCTTC. Residues: CASSLGQGLAGNEQFF.

This clone has just one count. V usage is TRBV7-6 and J usage is TRBJ1-5; D remains unclear. The germline CDR1 and CDR2 sequences are SGHVS and FNYEAQ. This CDR3 is 16 amino acids long. Trimming took 5 bases from V and 0 from J, leaving 14 bases between them. DNA of the CDR3: TGTGCCAGCAGCCCCGAGGACGGTTTTAGCAATCAGCCCCAGCATTTT. Its protein is CASSPEDGFSNQPQHF.

The chain has TRBV27 and TRBJ2-6; no definite D call. Germline lookup yields CDR1 MNHEY and CDR2 SMNVEV (reference sequence). Trimming took 5 bases from V and 1 from J, leaving 9 bases between them. There are 15 residues in the CDR3. CDR3 residues: CASSGRTSGANVLTF. The CDR3 DNA sequence: TGTGCCAGCAGTGGCAGGACGTCTGGGGCCAACGTCCTGACTTTC. Together with reference TRBV27 and TRBJ2-6, the CDR3 gives the full variable domain: EAQVTQNPRYLITVTGKKLTVTCSQNMNHEYMSWYRQDPGLGLRQIYYSMNVEVTDKGDVPEGYKVSRKEKRNFPLILESPSPNQTSLYFCASSGRTSGANVLTFGAGSRLTVL.

The genes are TRBV5-4 and TRBJ2-5; TRBD1 might be the D (5 bases). V was cut by 2 bases and J by 5 bases, with 13 bases left in between. Per the germline V gene, CDR1 is SGHNT and CDR2 is YYREEE (reference sequence). This CDR3 spans 14 amino acids. The CDR3 DNA sequence: TGTGCCAGCAGCTTCAGTGGCAGGGTTGAGACCCAGTACTTC. Protein sequence: CASSFSGRVETQYF.

This chain links TRBV27 with TRBJ2-3; the match to TRBD2 covers 8 bases. V lost 9 bases, J lost 4 bases, and 6 bases stayed unmatched. Germline CDR1 MNHEY, CDR2 SMNVEV (reference sequence). The CDR3 consists of 13 residues. The chain's CDR3 is CASNSGNSDTQYF. For the CDR3, the DNA is TGTGCCAGTAATAGCGGGAACTCAGATACGCAGTATTTT.

V is TRBV7-3 and J is TRBJ2-7; a weak D match, TRBD1 (5 bases). V lost 1 base to trimming and J lost 7 bases, with 11 bases between them. CDR3 length equals 13 residues. Germline V lookup: CDR1 SGHTA, CDR2 FQGTGA. The DNA of the CDR3 is TGTGCCAGCAGCTTAAATCAGGGAAATGAGCAGTACTTC. As protein: CASSLNQGNEQYF.

The chain has TRBV7-2 and TRBJ2-4; 7 nucleotides agree with TRBD2. The CDR3 totals 14 residues. CDR1 and CDR2 (germline): SGHTA, FQGNSA. V was pared by 5 bases and J by 7 bases, with 8 bases of the junction left unmatched. This CDR3 is CASSPPWGGNIQYF. In nucleotides, the CDR3 is TGTGCCAGCAGCCCCCCCTGGGGGGGGAACATTCAGTACTTC.

The chain combines TRBV18 with TRBJ2-1, with no clear D. Germline V gene sequence: CDR1 KGHSH, CDR2 LQKENI. V lost 3 bases, J lost 8 bases, and 8 bases lay in between. The CDR3 totals 12 residues. The DNA for the CDR3 is TGTGCCAGCTCACCCGGCCTGGATGAGCAGTTCTTC. This sequence encodes CASSPGLDEQFF.

This clone was recorded only once. The CDR3 region is CASSQEGSIREAFF. In DNA, the CDR3 is TGTGCCAGCAGCCAAGAGGGGTCAATCAGGGAAGCTTTCTTT. The rearrangement joins TRBV3-1 (or the pseudogene TRBV3-2) to TRBJ1-1; unclear D gene. Germline V CDR1 and CDR2: LGHDT, YNNKEL (reference sequence). The CDR3 is 14 amino acids. Between the trimmed V and J ends, which lost 0 bases and 8 bases, there was a span of 13 bases.

The chain combines TRBV3-1 (or the pseudogene TRBV3-2) with TRBJ1-4; D is perhaps TRBD1 (6 bases). Germline CDR1 is LGHDT and CDR2 is YNNKEL (reference sequence). V lost 6 bases to trimming and J lost 5 bases, with 16 bases between them. CDR3 length equals 15 residues. The CDR3 is CASSFIGGANEKLFF. The DNA for the CDR3 is TGTGCCAGCAGTTTCATCGGGGGGGCGAATGAAAAACTGTTTTTT.

The V call is TRBV6-6, the J call TRBJ2-1, with D unresolved. Germline loops: CDR1 MNHNY, CDR2 SVGAGI (reference sequence). The CDR3 has 13 residues. Trimming left V 2 bases short and J 4 bases short, with 6 bases between. CDR3 protein: CASSYEVYNEQFF. Here the CDR3 DNA reads TGTGCCAGCAGTTACGAGGTGTACAATGAGCAGTTCTTC.

This chain joins TRBV30 and TRBJ1-1, with TRBD1 as a possible D gene (5 bases). Germline assignment: CDR1 GTSNPN and CDR2 SVGIG (reference sequence). The CDR3 is made up of 11 amino acids. Trimming took off 8 bases at V and 3 bases at J, with 10 bases between the two ends. CDR3 loop: CATRGYTEAFF. The CDR3 bases are TGTGCCACAAGGGGATACACTGAAGCTTTCTTT.

The gene calls are TRBV7-6 and TRBJ2-1; 10 bases map to TRBD1. This CDR3 has 16 residues. The V gene end was trimmed by 1 base and the J gene end by 7 bases; junction bases not matched to a gene: 7. Germline loops: CDR1 SGHVS, CDR2 FNYEAQ. The CDR3 is CASSLGLGQGQNEQFF. The CDR3, as DNA: TGTGCCAGCAGCTTAGGTCTGGGACAGGGGCAAAATGAGCAGTTCTTC.

This chain links TRBV6-5 with TRBJ2-7; TRBD2 matches 7 bases. This CDR3 contains 13 residues. With V trimmed by 7 bases and J by 6 bases, 9 bases remained unmatched. The germline CDR1 and CDR2 sequences are MNHEY and SVGAGI. The CDR3 loop reads CASIQTGGAEQYF. CDR3 coding DNA: TGTGCCAGCATCCAAACGGGGGGAGCCGAGCAGTACTTC.

The chain uses TRBV18 and TRBJ1-1; no definite D call. Per the germline V gene, CDR1 is KGHSH and CDR2 is LQKENI. V was clipped by 0 bases and J by 0 bases, with 14 bases between them. The CDR3 extends over 17 amino acids. The CDR3 sequence: CASSPPNSMGMNTEAFF. The CDR3 coding sequence is TGTGCCAGCTCACCACCCAACAGTATGGGGATGAACACTGAAGCTTTCTTT.

The rearrangement uses TRBV6-5 and TRBJ2-7; no firm D call. The CDR3 runs to 15 residues. Germline assignment: CDR1 MNHEY and CDR2 SVGAGI. Trimming left V 10 bases short and J 3 bases short, with 22 bases between. The DNA for the CDR3 is TGTGCCACCAACGATCCCGGACGGAGAGACTACGAGCAGTACTTC. Its protein is CATNDPGRRDYEQYF.

The rearrangement links TRBV24-1 to TRBJ2-3; 9 bases are shared with TRBD1. This CDR3 has 14 amino acids. Germline V CDR1 and CDR2: KGHDR, SFDVKD. V was pared by 8 bases and J by 5 bases, with 7 bases of the junction left unmatched. The CDR3 sequence: CATKGTGGIDTQYF. Written as DNA, the CDR3 is TGTGCCACCAAGGGCACAGGGGGCATAGATACGCAGTATTTT.

Worth noting for this clone: Compared with germline, one end of the junction differs, possibly owing to a read error. Other DNA variants within this sample encode the same CDR3. J is TRBJ2-7 and V is TRBV28; D gene ambiguous. The germline V gene has CDR1 MDHEN and CDR2 SYDVKM. The CDR3 consists of 12 residues. The CDR3 DNA follows: TGTGCCAGCAGCTACATCTCCTACGAGCAGTACTTT. This sequence encodes CASSYISYEQYF.

The chain has TRBV6-5 and TRBJ1-4, with TRBD1 identical over 7 bases. CDR3 size: 15 residues. Germline values: CDR1 MNHEY, CDR2 SVGAGI. Trimming took 2 bases from V and 5 from J; bases not matched to a gene: 5. CDR3 nucleotides: TGTGCCAGCAGTTACCAGGGGGTCCCAAATGAAAAACTGTTTTTT. Protein: CASSYQGVPNEKLFF.

The chain links TRBV10-3 to TRBJ1-4; D is possibly TRBD1 (6 bases). Looked up from germline, CDR1 is ENHRY and CDR2 is SYGVKD. The V end was cut by 10 bases, the J end by 0 bases, with 9 bases between. CDR3 size: 13 residues. CDR3 nucleotides: TGTGCCACCGACAGGTCAACTAATGAAAAACTGTTTTTT. Amino acid sequence: CATDRSTNEKLFF.